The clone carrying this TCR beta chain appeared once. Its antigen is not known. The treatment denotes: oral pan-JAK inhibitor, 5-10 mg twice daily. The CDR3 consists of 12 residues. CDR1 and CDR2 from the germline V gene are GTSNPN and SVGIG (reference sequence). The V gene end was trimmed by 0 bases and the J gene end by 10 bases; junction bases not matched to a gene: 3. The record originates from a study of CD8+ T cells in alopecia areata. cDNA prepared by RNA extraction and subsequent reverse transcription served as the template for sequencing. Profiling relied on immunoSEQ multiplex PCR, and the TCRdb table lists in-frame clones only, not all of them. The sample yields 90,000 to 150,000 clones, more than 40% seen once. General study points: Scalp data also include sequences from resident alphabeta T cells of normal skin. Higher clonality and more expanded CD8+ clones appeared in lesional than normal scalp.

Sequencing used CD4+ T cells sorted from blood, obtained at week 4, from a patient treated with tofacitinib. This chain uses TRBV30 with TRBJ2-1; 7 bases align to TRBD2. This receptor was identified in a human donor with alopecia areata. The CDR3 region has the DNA TGTGCCTGGAGTGTACGGGGAGGGGAGCAGTTCTTC. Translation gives CAWSVRGGEQFF.